These T cell receptor beta chains were read from a single sample in a study of control samples from healthy donors and cancer patients. TCRdb's copy holds only in-frame clones and misses some; the assay was immunoSEQ multiplex PCR. Of 150,000 to 200,000 clones listed, about 90% are singletons. The material sequenced was blood. These receptors came from a woman between 35 and 50 years old in good health. The CDR3 runs from the conserved cysteine through the conserved F or W. A D gene is named only where the DNA matches it firmly. Clone sizes are given selectively: once, few, many, or a class where the clone is expanded.

V	size	D	J	DNA	CDR3
TRBV6-5	once	TRBD1	TRBJ1-6	TGTGCCAGCAGTTTGGGACAGTACTCACCCCTCCACTTT	CASSLGQYSPLHF
TRBV19	-	-	TRBJ2-3	TGTGCCAGTAGTATAGGGTGGCAGCTCACAGATACGCAGTATTTT	CASSIGWQLTDTQYF
TRBV27	-	TRBD2	TRBJ2-1	TGTGCCAGCAGCCTCAGCGGGGGGGCTTACAATGAGCAGTTCTTC	CASSLSGGAYNEQFF
TRBV7-8	-	-	TRBJ1-1	TGTGCCAGCAGCTCGGGGGGTACTGAAGCTTTCTTT	CASSSGGTEAFF
TRBV12-3/TRBV12-4	-	-	TRBJ2-7	TGTGCCAGCAATCTTGGGACGACCTACGAGCAGTACTTC	CASNLGTTYEQYF
TRBV5-1	-	TRBD1	TRBJ2-3	TGCGCCAGCAGCTTCTCCCCTGCGGGACAGGACACAGATACGCAGTATTTT	CASSFSPAGQDTDTQYF
TRBV6-1	-	-	TRBJ1-3	TGTGCCAGCAGTGAATCGGCCAGAGGCTCTGGAAACACCATATATTTT	CASSESARGSGNTIYF
TRBV6-2/TRBV6-3	-	TRBD1	TRBJ2-2	TGTGCCAGCAGTTCGCCAGGACAGGGGAACACCGGGGAGCTGTTTTTT	CASSSPGQGNTGELFF
TRBV5-1	-	TRBD1	TRBJ1-4	TGCGCCAGCAGCCTGGGACAGCTTAATGAAAAACTGTTTTTT	CASSLGQLNEKLFF
TRBV7-2	-	TRBD2	TRBJ2-3	TGTGCCAGCAGCTCCGGCCGGACTAGCGGCCCCACAGATACGCAGTATTTT	CASSSGRTSGPTDTQYF
TRBV2	-	TRBD2	TRBJ2-5	TGTGCCAGCAGTGAATTGTCTAGCGGTCGCGAGACCCAGTACTTC	CASSELSSGRETQYF
TRBV19	few	TRBD1	TRBJ2-2	TGTGCCAGTAGTATGGACAGGGGGCTGTCCGGGGAGCTGTTTTTT	CASSMDRGLSGELFF
TRBV6-5	-	-	TRBJ2-2	TGTGCCAGCAGTTACTCTGCCGGTTACACCGGGGAGCTGTTTTTT	CASSYSAGYTGELFF
TRBV6-2/TRBV6-3	-	TRBD2	TRBJ2-5	TGTGCCAGCAGTTACTCGGGGGGACTAGCGGGGGCGCCGGGAGCCCAAGAGACCCAGTACTTC	CASSYSGGLAGAPGAQETQYF
TRBV4-1	-	-	TRBJ1-6	TGCGCCAGCAGCCAAGATATCCGAACACCCCTCCACTTT	CASSQDIRTPLHF
TRBV7-6	-	TRBD2	TRBJ2-3	TGTGCCAGCAGCTTAGAAGGGCTAGCGGGGGGGATAGCACACGATACGCAGTATTTT	CASSLEGLAGGIAHDTQYF
TRBV6-1	-	-	TRBJ1-2	TGTGCCAGCAGTGATAGGGCCCGACAAGGCTACACCTTC	CASSDRARQGYTF
TRBV6-1	-	-	TRBJ1-2	TGTGCCAGCAGTGAGAACCTCGCCTATGGCTACACCTTC	CASSENLAYGYTF